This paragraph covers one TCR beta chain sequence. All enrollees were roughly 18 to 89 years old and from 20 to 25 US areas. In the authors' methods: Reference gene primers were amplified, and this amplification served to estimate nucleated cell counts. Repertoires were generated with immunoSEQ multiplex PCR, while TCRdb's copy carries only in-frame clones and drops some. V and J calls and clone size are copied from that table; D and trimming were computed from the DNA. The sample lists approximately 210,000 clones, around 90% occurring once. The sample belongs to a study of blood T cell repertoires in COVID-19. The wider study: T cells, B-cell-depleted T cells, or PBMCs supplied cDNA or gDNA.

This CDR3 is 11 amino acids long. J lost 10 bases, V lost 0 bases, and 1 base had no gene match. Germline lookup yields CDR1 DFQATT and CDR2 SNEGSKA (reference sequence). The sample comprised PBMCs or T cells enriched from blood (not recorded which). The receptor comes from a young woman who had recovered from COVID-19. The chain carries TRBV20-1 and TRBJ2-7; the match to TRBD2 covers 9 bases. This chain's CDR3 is CSARELAGQYF. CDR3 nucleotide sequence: TGCAGTGCTAGAGAGCTAGCGGGACAGTACTTC.